These T cell receptor beta chains were read from a single sample in a study of T cell changes during pregnancy in multiple sclerosis. The method was immunoSEQ multiplex PCR; TCRdb's version includes in-frame clones alone and lacks a portion of them. The sample lists around 110,000 clones, under 95% seen once, with around 1.6% in the top ten. The sample in question was peripheral blood, obtained before pregnancy. The receptors were sampled from a female donor with multiple sclerosis, enrolled in a pregnancy study. Each CDR3 is given with its conserved first and last residue.

j_call: TRBJ2-1
v_call: TRBV5-1
cdr3_length: 15
cdr3_aa: CASSLAGGAQNEQFF

j_call: TRBJ2-3
v_call: TRBV28
cdr3_length: 15
cdr3_aa: CASSFPAGGTDTQYF

j_call: TRBJ1-1
v_call: TRBV9
cdr3_length: 13
cdr3_aa: CASSHRVGTEAFF

j_call: TRBJ2-5
v_call: TRBV29-1
cdr3_length: 16
cdr3_aa: CSVEGVRDSRQETQYF

j_call: TRBJ2-5
v_call: TRBV15
cdr3_length: 14
cdr3_aa: CATSRDGGKETQYF

j_call: TRBJ1-2
v_call: TRBV9
cdr3_length: 16
cdr3_aa: CASSRTQGPSNYGYTF

j_call: TRBJ1-1
v_call: TRBV2
cdr3_length: 14
cdr3_aa: CASSDRVMNTEAFF

j_call: TRBJ2-7
v_call: TRBV5-1
cdr3_length: 15
cdr3_aa: CASSPRQGSSYEQYF

j_call: TRBJ2-7
v_call: TRBV7-2
cdr3_length: 12
cdr3_aa: CASSLQLYEQYF

j_call: TRBJ1-5
v_call: TRBV6-4
cdr3_length: 17
cdr3_aa: CASSDLNRTIFDQPQHF

j_call: TRBJ2-4
v_call: TRBV6-5
cdr3_length: 13
cdr3_aa: CASSRGPQNIQYF

j_call: TRBJ1-1
v_call: TRBV11-2
cdr3_length: 14
cdr3_aa: CASSFQGTNTEAFF

j_call: TRBJ2-3
v_call: TRBV4-3
cdr3_length: 16
cdr3_aa: CASSQTSGGVTDTQYF

j_call: TRBJ1-6
v_call: TRBV4-1
cdr3_length: 18
cdr3_aa: CASSQDGQDSSYNSPLHF

j_call: TRBJ2-5
v_call: TRBV5-1
cdr3_length: 14
cdr3_aa: CASSGQGARETQYF

j_call: TRBJ2-5
v_call: TRBV14
cdr3_length: 16
cdr3_aa: CASSPRGGRDRETQYF

j_call: TRBJ2-2
v_call: TRBV14
cdr3_length: 17
cdr3_aa: CASSHHGAGTFAGELFF

j_call: TRBJ2-3
v_call: TRBV5-1
cdr3_length: 14
cdr3_aa: CASSGGGAPDTQYF

j_call: TRBJ2-5
v_call: TRBV7-8
cdr3_length: 17
cdr3_aa: CASSLASWRRVGETQYF

j_call: TRBJ1-1
v_call: TRBV5-5
cdr3_length: 16
cdr3_aa: CASSLTNRQGATEAFF